Below, 3 T cell receptor beta chains from the same sample are listed, as sequenced in a study of sequential checkpoint blockade in melanoma. Here immunoSEQ multiplex PCR was the method, and the copy in TCRdb shows in-frame clones only, minus some. The data show about 21,000 clones, with under 30% seen just once and over 5% held by the top ten. As to treatment: randomized to nivolumab then ipilimumab (arm A) or the reverse (arm B). This specimen was tumor tissue (inferred from file names), taken from a patient given nivolumab and ipilimumab in sequence. The receptor set was obtained from a human donor with melanoma.

The chain employs TRBV10-2 and TRBJ2-1, with D perhaps matching TRBD2 (6 bases). Deletions cut 0 bases from V and 7 bases from J, with 13 bases between. There are 15 residues in the CDR3. CDR1 and CDR2 from the germline V gene are WSHSY and SAAADI. The CDR3: CASSESYGGTNEQFF. CDR3 bases: TGCGCCAGCAGTGAGTCCTACGGGGGAACAAATGAGCAGTTCTTC.

The V call is TRBV6-8, the J call TRBJ2-1; 7 bases align to TRBD2. The V and J ends lost 5 bases and 7 bases, in that order; junction bases with no gene match: 8. Per the germline V gene, CDR1 is MNHGY and CDR2 is SAAAGT. The CDR3 has 14 residues. CDR3 loop: CASSPRRGFNEQFF. The CDR3 region has the DNA TGTGCCAGCAGTCCCCGGCGGGGGTTTAATGAGCAGTTCTTC.

V usage is TRBV25-1 and J usage is TRBJ2-3; no definite D call. Deletions cut 3 bases from V and 1 base from J, with 11 bases between. Germline V gene data show CDR1 as MGHDK and CDR2 as SYGVNS. The CDR3 spans 15 residues. The CDR3 nucleotides are TGTGCCAGCAGTGACAACTCGGATGGCACAGATACGCAGTATTTT. The encoded protein is CASSDNSDGTDTQYF.